The 10 T cell receptor beta chains presented below share a single source sample, sequenced in a study of CD8+ T cells in alopecia areata. cDNA prepared by RNA extraction and subsequent reverse transcription served as the template for sequencing. The method was immunoSEQ multiplex PCR; TCRdb's version includes in-frame clones alone and lacks a portion of them. The profile shows about 150,000 clones, 45% to 60% of them singletons. Sequencing used CD4+ T cells sorted from blood. The receptors were gathered from a human donor in good health.

This rearrangement joins TRBV29-1 to TRBJ2-3; 10 positions match TRBD1. Trimming took 6 bases from V and 0 from J; bases not matched to a gene: 9. The CDR3 consists of 16 residues. The germline gives CDR1 SQVTM, CDR2 ANQGSEA. The chain's CDR3 is CSVRGTGDSSTDTQYF. Here the CDR3 DNA reads TGCAGCGTGAGAGGGACAGGGGACTCTAGCACAGATACGCAGTATTTT.

In DNA form, the CDR3 reads TGTGCCAGCAGTGAACAGACAGTTACCTACGAGCAGTACTTC. As protein: CASSEQTVTYEQYF. The V gene is TRBV6-1, the J gene TRBJ2-7, with a possible D match to TRBD1 (5 bases). The V end lost 2 bases, the J end lost 2 bases, and 10 bases lay between the germline ends. CDR3 size: 14 residues. CDR1 is MNHNS, CDR2 SASEGT, per germline.

This clone was counted only a few times. Its ends do not fully match the called genes, so a read error is possible. V usage is TRBV7-7 and J usage is TRBJ2-1; 10 nucleotides match TRBD2. This CDR3 comprises 15 residues. Germline CDR1 SSHAT, CDR2 FNYEAQ (reference sequence). Here the CDR3 DNA reads TGTGCTAGCAGCCCCTTAGCGGGAGGTGGCAATGAGCAGTTCTTC. This codes for CASSPLAGGGNEQFF.

J is TRBJ2-1 and V is TRBV18, with TRBD2 matching over 9 bases. The V and J ends lost 5 bases and 4 bases, in that order; junction bases with no gene match: 9. This CDR3 comprises 16 residues. CDR1 is KGHSH and CDR2 is LQKENI in the germline V gene. The CDR3 here is CASSTTSGESYNEQFF. CDR3 bases: TGTGCCAGCTCAACGACTAGCGGAGAGTCTTACAATGAGCAGTTCTTC. The variable domain in full, completed from reference TRBV18 and TRBJ2-1, reads NAGVMQNPRHLVRRRGQEARLRCSPMKGHSHVYWYRQLPEEGLKFMVYLQKENIIDESGMPKERFSAEFPKEGPSILRIQQVVRGDSAAYFCASSTTSGESYNEQFFGPGTRLTVL.

This clone appeared a few times. As DNA, the CDR3 is TGTGCCAGCAGAGGACAGGGCGGAGGCTTGAACACTGAAGCTTTCTTT. This codes for CASRGQGGGLNTEAFF. V usage is TRBV28 and J usage is TRBJ1-1; 8 nucleotides match TRBD1. The CDR3 is 16 residues long. V dropped 6 bases and J dropped 0; count of bases not matched to a gene: 9. Germline CDR1 is MDHEN and CDR2 is SYDVKM.

V gene TRBV20-1 combines with J gene TRBJ2-1; no firm D call. Trimming left V 6 bases short and J 8 bases short, with 11 bases between. Germline V lookup: CDR1 DFQATT, CDR2 SNEGSKA (reference sequence). The CDR3 is 11 amino acids. The CDR3 bases are TGCAGTGCCCTTCTCATCCATGAGCAGTTCTTC. This gives the protein CSALLIHEQFF.

This clone came up once. The genes are TRBV29-1 and TRBJ1-2; 8 nucleotides match TRBD1. The V segment lost 3 bases and the J segment 3 bases; nucleotides outside the gene matches: 6. The CDR3 sequence is 14 residues long. Germline V gene data show CDR1 as SQVTM and CDR2 as ANQGSEA. The CDR3, as DNA: TGCAGCGTTGAGGGCGGGACAGGCCACTATGGCTACACCTTC. Its translation: CSVEGGTGHYGYTF. The full variable domain, in which reference TRBV29-1 and TRBJ1-2 provide the parts outside the CDR3, is SAVISQKPSRDICQRGTSLTIQCQVDSQVTMMFWYRQQPGQSLTLIATANQGSEATYESGFVIDKFPISRPNLTFSTLTVSNMSPEDSSIYLCSVEGGTGHYGYTFGSGTRLTVV.

The V call is TRBV7-9, the J call TRBJ2-7, with a tentative D call TRBD2 (6 bases). V dropped 3 bases and J dropped 0 bases, with 15 bases sitting between them. Per the germline V gene, CDR1 is SEHNR and CDR2 is FQNEAQ (reference sequence). This CDR3 is 16 amino acids long. CDR3 DNA: TGTGCCAGCAGCTTCTCGGGACTCCGAAGCTCCTACGAGCAGTACTTC. Translated, it gives CASSFSGLRSSYEQYF.

The genes are TRBV5-1 and TRBJ2-7; weak D call: TRBD2 (5 bases). V was shortened by 5 bases and J by 2 bases, with 11 bases between the two germline ends. The CDR3 runs 13 residues. CDR1 SGHRS and CDR2 YFSETQ come from the germline V gene. CDR3 sequence reads: CASRAGGAYEQYF. The CDR3 region has the DNA TGCGCCAGCAGGGCGGGCGGCGCCTACGAGCAGTACTTC.

The chain couples TRBV5-4 to TRBJ2-5, with D uncertain. V was pared by 5 bases and J by 3 bases, with 17 bases between. The CDR3 contains 15 residues. Per the germline V gene, CDR1 is SGHNT and CDR2 is YYREEE (reference sequence). The DNA of the CDR3 is TGTGCCAGCAGTTCCCTACCTATTCCGGAAGAGACCCAGTACTTC. Protein sequence: CASSSLPIPEETQYF.